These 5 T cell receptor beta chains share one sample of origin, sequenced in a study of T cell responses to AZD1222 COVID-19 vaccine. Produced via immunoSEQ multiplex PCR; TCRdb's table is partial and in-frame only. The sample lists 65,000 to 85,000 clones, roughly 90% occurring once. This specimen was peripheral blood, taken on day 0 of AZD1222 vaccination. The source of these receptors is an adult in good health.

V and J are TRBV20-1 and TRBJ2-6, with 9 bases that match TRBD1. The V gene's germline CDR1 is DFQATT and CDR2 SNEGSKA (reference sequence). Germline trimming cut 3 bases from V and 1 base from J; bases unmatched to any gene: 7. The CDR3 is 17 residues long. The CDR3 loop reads CSASSGTGISGANVLTF. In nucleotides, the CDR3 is TGCAGTGCTAGTTCGGGGACAGGGATTTCTGGGGCCAACGTCCTGACTTTC.

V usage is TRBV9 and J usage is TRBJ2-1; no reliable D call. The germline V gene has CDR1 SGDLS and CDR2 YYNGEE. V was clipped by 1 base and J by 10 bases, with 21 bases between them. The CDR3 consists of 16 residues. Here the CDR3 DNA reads TGTGCCAGCAGCGTAAAAACTGGGCACGAAGGGTTCGAGCAGTTCTTC. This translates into CASSVKTGHEGFEQFF.

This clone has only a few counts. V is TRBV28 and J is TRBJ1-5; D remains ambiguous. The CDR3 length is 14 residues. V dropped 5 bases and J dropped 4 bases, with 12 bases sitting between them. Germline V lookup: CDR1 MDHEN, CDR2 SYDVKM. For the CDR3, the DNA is TGTGCCAGCAGTGGAAGGAGGGTTAATCAGCCCCAGCATTTT. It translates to CASSGRRVNQPQHF.

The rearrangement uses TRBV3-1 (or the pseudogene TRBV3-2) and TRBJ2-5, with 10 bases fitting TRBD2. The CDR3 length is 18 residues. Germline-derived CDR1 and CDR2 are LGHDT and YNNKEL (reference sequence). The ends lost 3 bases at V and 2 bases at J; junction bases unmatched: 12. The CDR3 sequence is CASSQQTGRTSGQETQYF. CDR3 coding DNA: TGTGCCAGCAGCCAGCAAACCGGTAGGACTAGCGGTCAAGAGACCCAGTACTTC.

The CDR3 DNA follows: TGTGCCAGCAGCGGCTGGGGGTGGCGGGATAATGAAAAACTGTTTTTT. This sequence encodes CASSGWGWRDNEKLFF. J is TRBJ1-4 and V is TRBV5-5; perhaps TRBD1 as D (5 bases). The V end lost 4 bases, the J end lost 4 bases, and 17 bases lay between the germline ends. Germline CDR1 is SGHKS and CDR2 is YYEKEE (reference sequence). The length of the CDR3 is 16 residues.